These T cell receptor beta chains were read from a single sample in a study of blood T cell repertoires in COVID-19. TCRdb's copy holds only in-frame clones and misses some; the assay was immunoSEQ multiplex PCR. In the table there are around 190,000 clones, 83% of which are singletons. Sequenced input: peripheral blood. The source of these receptors is a human donor in a cohort sampled during active COVID-19. The CDR3 runs from the conserved cysteine through the conserved F or W. Size tells how often a clone was seen (once, few, many) or the class of an expanded clone, and some rows leave it out.

V gene,clone size,J gene,CDR3 protein
TRBV5-6,-,TRBJ1-4,CASSLVGADKLFF
TRBV9,-,TRBJ1-2,CASSPDRNYGYTF
TRBV14,-,TRBJ2-1,CASSQEGGVAGYYNEQFF
TRBV6-6,-,TRBJ2-7,CASSYSPSGRDEQYF
TRBV7-2,once,TRBJ2-2,CANPELASNTGELFF
TRBV7-3,-,TRBJ2-3,CASSLGSGGGTDTQYF
TRBV18,-,TRBJ2-7,CASSPPGGLAPRGEQYF
TRBV5-6,-,TRBJ2-7,CASSSGQGPYEQYF
TRBV19,few,TRBJ2-7,CASSISQGYEQYF
TRBV5-6,-,TRBJ2-2,CASSQWEAGELFF
TRBV12-3/TRBV12-4,-,TRBJ1-2,CASRSPGLYGYTF
TRBV9,-,TRBJ2-7,CASSVGYGTGHEQYF
TRBV3-1/TRBV3-2,-,TRBJ2-7,CASSLPTSTYEQYF
TRBV12-3/TRBV12-4,-,TRBJ1-1,CASSLTGDTEAFF
TRBV7-2,-,TRBJ2-1,CASSAGGLAGDEQFF
TRBV7-3,-,TRBJ1-1,CASSLKAGHRYTEAFF
TRBV7-9,-,TRBJ2-7,CASSLSPAGTSYEQYF
TRBV28,-,TRBJ2-7,CASSPVTGDGYEQYF
TRBV7-2,-,TRBJ2-7,CASSLALAAAYEQYF
TRBV4-2,-,TRBJ1-1,CASSQDQGRGLTEAFF
TRBV11-2,once,TRBJ2-1,CASSLDRGSGEQFF
TRBV10-1,-,TRBJ2-1,CASSEGDWGFF
TRBV19,-,TRBJ1-3,CASSRRSLLSGNTIYF
TRBV18,once,TRBJ1-5,CASSPLHRDQPQHF
TRBV7-2,-,TRBJ1-4,CASSLRGGINEKLFF
TRBV5-6,few,TRBJ2-7,CASSLPAGSRYEQYF
TRBV6-1,-,TRBJ2-2,CASSEGGNTGELFF
TRBV9,-,TRBJ2-3,CASSVLALAGGSDTQYF
TRBV6-6,-,TRBJ2-3,CASSKGVDTQYF
TRBV5-1,-,TRBJ1-2,CASSLSHRDGYGYTF
TRBV27,few,TRBJ1-5,CASSWTGNQPQHF
TRBV28,-,TRBJ1-4,CASSLSAQGDEKLFF
TRBV10-3,few,TRBJ1-5,CATRQGPNQPQHF
TRBV6-6,-,TRBJ2-2,CASSYDPPGGTGELFF
TRBV27,once,TRBJ2-1,CASSLAGGLYNEQFF
TRBV7-5,-,TRBJ2-3,CARSLRGGAVNTQYF